One and the same sample provided the 10 T cell receptor beta chains below, sequenced in a study of cytomegalovirus exposure and HLA in healthy donors. A multiplex PCR was run with 60 Vbeta primers and 13 Jbeta primers. Profiled with immunoSEQ multiplex PCR; TCRdb holds only in-frame clones, not every one. The sample includes some 110,000 clones, over 60% of them seen just once. The specimen sequenced was PBMCs. The receptors come from a woman in her thirties in good health and CMV-seronegative.

The rearrangement joins TRBV30 to TRBJ2-7; 8 positions agree with TRBD1. CDR3 length equals 13 residues. Germline CDR1 and CDR2: GTSNPN and SVGIG (reference sequence). The J segment lost 13 bases and the V segment lost 3 bases, leaving 14 bases of the junction unmatched. Here the CDR3 reads CAWSAPGTGNRYF. The DNA for the CDR3 is TGTGCCTGGAGCGCGCCCGGGACAGGAAACCGTTACTTC.

This sequence joins TRBV28 and TRBJ1-1; D is perhaps TRBD1 (5 bases). The CDR3 totals 13 residues. The V and J ends lost 4 bases and 3 bases respectively, with 9 bases between them. CDR1 is MDHEN and CDR2 is SYDVKM in the germline V gene. The CDR3 is CASSSSRDTEAFF. In DNA, the CDR3 is TGTGCCAGCAGTTCCAGCAGGGACACTGAAGCTTTCTTT.

This chain joins TRBV7-3 and TRBJ1-6; D is possibly TRBD1 (6 bases). CDR1 is SGHTA and CDR2 is FQGTGA in the germline V gene. V lost 2 bases and J lost 5, with 10 bases in between. CDR3 length equals 15 residues. The CDR3 bases are TGTGCCAGCAGCTTAGTAGGACAGAATAATTCACCCCTCCACTTT. Translated, it gives CASSLVGQNNSPLHF.

This clone was detected a few times. The V call is TRBV29-1, the J call TRBJ2-7; tentatively, D is TRBD1 (6 bases). The V end was cut by 6 bases, the J end by 0 bases, with 9 bases between. Germline V gene data show CDR1 as SQVTM and CDR2 as ANQGSEA. This CDR3 comprises 12 residues. CDR3 nucleotides: TGCAGCGTAGCGGACAGCTCCTACGAGCAGTACTTC. Encoded protein: CSVADSSYEQYF.

The rearrangement links TRBV7-8 to TRBJ1-2, with 7 bases identical to TRBD1. J lost 5 bases, V lost 2 bases, and 14 bases had no gene match. Per germline, CDR1 SGHVS and CDR2 FQNEAQ. CDR3 length: 17 amino acids. CDR3 sequence: CASSLTGTGAIRYGYTF. The CDR3, as DNA: TGTGCCAGCAGCTTAACGGGAACAGGGGCCATTAGGTATGGCTACACCTTC.

This chain joins TRBV25-1 and TRBJ2-1; perhaps TRBD1 as D (5 bases). Trimming stripped 0 bases from V and 10 bases from J, with 13 bases between. In germline, CDR1 is MGHDK, CDR2 SYGVNS. CDR3 length: 14 residues. Here the CDR3 DNA reads TGTGCCAGCAGTGAATATCAGGGAAGGTACGAGCAGTTCTTC. Translated, it gives CASSEYQGRYEQFF.

This chain links TRBV19 with TRBJ2-3, with D perhaps TRBD1 (5 bases). The CDR3 runs to 15 residues. The V gene lost 1 base and the J gene lost 2 bases, with 10 bases spanning the gap. Germline V gives CDR1 LNHDA, CDR2 SQIVND (reference sequence). The CDR3 sequence is CASSIGGSVTDTQYF. In nucleotides, the CDR3 is TGTGCCAGTAGTATAGGGGGCAGCGTCACAGATACGCAGTATTTT.

This chain uses TRBV28 with TRBJ1-1; possibly TRBD1 for D (6 bases). The V gene lost 10 bases and the J gene lost 1 base, with 16 bases spanning the gap. Germline V lookup: CDR1 MDHEN, CDR2 SYDVKM. CDR3 length: 14 amino acids. CDR3 loop: CATRGGGENTEAFF. DNA of the CDR3: TGTGCCACCCGGGGAGGGGGAGAGAACACTGAAGCTTTCTTT.

This clone has only a few counts. V usage is TRBV18 and J usage is TRBJ1-5, with TRBD1 as a possible D gene (5 bases). The V end lost 3 bases, the J end lost 6 bases, and 12 bases lay between the germline ends. The CDR3 spans 14 residues. Germline loops: CDR1 KGHSH, CDR2 LQKENI. CDR3 DNA sequence: TGTGCCAGCTCACCCAAGGGAAGGGGTCAGCCCCAGCATTTT. The encoded protein is CASSPKGRGQPQHF.

This sequence joins TRBV10-3 and TRBJ2-7; weak D call: TRBD2 (5 bases). The CDR3 is made up of 14 amino acids. Germline V gene data show CDR1 as ENHRY and CDR2 as SYGVKD. V shed 8 bases and J shed 2 bases, with 16 bases lying between them. The CDR3 sequence: CAIGGGNRTYEQYF. The CDR3 nucleotides are TGTGCCATCGGAGGTGGGAACAGAACCTACGAGCAGTACTTC.